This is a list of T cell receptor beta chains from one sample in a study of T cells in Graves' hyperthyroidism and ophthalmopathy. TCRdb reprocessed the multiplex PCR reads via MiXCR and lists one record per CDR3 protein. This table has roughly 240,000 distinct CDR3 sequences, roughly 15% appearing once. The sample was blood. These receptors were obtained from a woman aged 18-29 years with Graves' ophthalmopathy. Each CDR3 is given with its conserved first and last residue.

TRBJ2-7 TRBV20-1 CSASGSSVNSYEQYF
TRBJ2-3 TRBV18 CASSPERGLTQYF
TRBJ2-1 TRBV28 CASSLPSGRAYEQFF
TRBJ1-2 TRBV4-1 CASSQDPPGQGYGYTF
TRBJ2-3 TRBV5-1 CASSLTSTTDTQYF
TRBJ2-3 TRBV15 CATSRDGRDSTDTQYF
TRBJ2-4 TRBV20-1 CSATYLKTGTSKNIQYF
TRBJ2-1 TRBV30 CAWSVAGGAGEQFF
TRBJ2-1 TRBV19 CASSTFSGTNNEQFF
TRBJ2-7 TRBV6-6 CASSYWGGDNEQYF
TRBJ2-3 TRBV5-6 CASSFSGTDTQYF
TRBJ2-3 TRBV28 CASSLWGMTDGRDTDTQYF
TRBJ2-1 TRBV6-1 CASSYGVTGYNEQFF
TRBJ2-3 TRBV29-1 CSVVSGSTSTDTQYF
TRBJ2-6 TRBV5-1 CASSFRGGQSGANVLTF
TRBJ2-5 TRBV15 CATSRGVQETQYF
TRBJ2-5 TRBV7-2 CASSLTRSGETQYF
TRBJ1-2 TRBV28 CASSLGNSNFYVYTF
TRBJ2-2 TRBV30 CAWRQGSNTGELFF
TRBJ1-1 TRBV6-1 CASIRSTLNTEAFF
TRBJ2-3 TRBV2 CASSYNPSGGTDTQYF
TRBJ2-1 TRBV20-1 CSTLDRLEQFF
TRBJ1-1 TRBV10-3 CAMAVRQGADTEAFF
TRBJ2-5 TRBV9 CASSVSFGTQYF
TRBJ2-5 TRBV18 CASSPGRGVEETQYF
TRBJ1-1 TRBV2 CASTPGTFGVAFF
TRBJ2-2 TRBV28 CASSWAGTGGAGELFF
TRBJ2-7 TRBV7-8 CASSTRQGDEQYF
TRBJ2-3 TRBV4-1 CASSQVGTDTQYF
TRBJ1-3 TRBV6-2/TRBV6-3 CASSYPRWENTIYF
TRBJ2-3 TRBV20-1 CSAAPGQGPDTQYF
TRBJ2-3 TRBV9 CASSLDTSTDTQYF
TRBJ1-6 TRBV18 CASSPGRNSPLHF
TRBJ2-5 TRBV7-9 CASSFLSGSQETQYF
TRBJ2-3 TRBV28 CASHPRTGDFTDTQYF
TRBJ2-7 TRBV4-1 CASSQDQGGDKQYF
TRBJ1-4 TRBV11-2 CASSMGTGNYNEKLFF